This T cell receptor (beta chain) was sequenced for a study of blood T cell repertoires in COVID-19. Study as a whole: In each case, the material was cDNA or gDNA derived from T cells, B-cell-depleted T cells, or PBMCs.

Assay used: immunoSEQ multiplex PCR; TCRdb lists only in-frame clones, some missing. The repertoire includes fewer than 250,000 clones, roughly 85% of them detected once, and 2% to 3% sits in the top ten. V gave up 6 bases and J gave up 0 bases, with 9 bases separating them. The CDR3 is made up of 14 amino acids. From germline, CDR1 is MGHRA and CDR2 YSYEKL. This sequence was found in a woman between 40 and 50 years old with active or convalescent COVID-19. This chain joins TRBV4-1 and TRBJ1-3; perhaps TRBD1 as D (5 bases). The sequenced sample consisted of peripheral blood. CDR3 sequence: CASRSGGSGNTIYF. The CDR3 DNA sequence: TGCGCCAGCAGGAGCGGGGGCTCTGGAAACACCATATATTTT.